The T cell receptor (beta chain) described here comes from a study of identical twins. Study-level results: The conclusions drew on cross-sectional statistical analysis instead of tracking the same donors. Weaker excess twin sharing was observed in beta out-of-frame sequences.

As for this clonotype: What it binds is not known. One end of the junction does not line up with germline, which may come from a read error.

This CDR3 region has 14 residues. Per the germline V gene, CDR1 is MDHEN and CDR2 is SYDVKM. Unique molecular identifiers were present on the cDNA, which also gained a universal primer site by template switching. TCRdb processed the 5' RACE reads anew with MiXCR; each CDR3 protein has one entry. The sample has 1.5 million or so distinct CDR3 sequences, around a third seen once. Healthy Caucasians, and only they, were the donors. This TCR was recovered from a newborn girl in good health. The chain couples TRBV28 to TRBJ2-7; TRBD2 aligns across 11 bases. The sample taken for sequencing was cord blood. Written as DNA, the CDR3 is TGTGCCAGCAGCGAGGGACTAGCGGCTTACGAGCGGTACTTC. This codes for CASSEGLAAYERYF.